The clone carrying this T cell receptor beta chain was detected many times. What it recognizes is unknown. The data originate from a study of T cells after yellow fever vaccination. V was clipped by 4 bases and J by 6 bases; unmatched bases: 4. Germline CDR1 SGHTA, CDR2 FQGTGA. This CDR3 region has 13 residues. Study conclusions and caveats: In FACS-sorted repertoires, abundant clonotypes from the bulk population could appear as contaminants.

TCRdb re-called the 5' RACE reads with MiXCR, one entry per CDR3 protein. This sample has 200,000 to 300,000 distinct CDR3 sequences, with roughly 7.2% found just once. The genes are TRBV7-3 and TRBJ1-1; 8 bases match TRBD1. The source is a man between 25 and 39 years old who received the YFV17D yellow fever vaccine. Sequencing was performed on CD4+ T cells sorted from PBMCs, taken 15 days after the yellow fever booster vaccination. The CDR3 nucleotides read TGTGCCAGCAGCTCAGACAGGGGCGCTGAAGCTTTCTTT. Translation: CASSSDRGAEAFF.